These 18 T cell receptor beta chains share one sample of origin, sequenced in a study of cytotoxic CD8 clonotypes in ibrutinib-treated CLL. Assay used: immunoSEQ multiplex PCR; TCRdb lists only in-frame clones, some missing. The sample lists 90,000 to 100,000 clones, around 80% occurring once. The sequenced sample was PBMCs, obtained after 12 months of ibrutinib treatment. The receptors were gathered from a human donor with chronic lymphocytic leukemia.

This clone was observed a few times. The V and J genes are TRBV25-1 and TRBJ1-5; TRBD1 might be the D (5 bases). Germline V lookup: CDR1 MGHDK, CDR2 SYGVNS. The CDR3 has 13 amino acids. V lost 6 bases to trimming and J lost 2 bases, with 8 bases between them. The CDR3, as DNA: TGTGCCAGCAGAGGAGGGGGCAATCAGCCCCAGCATTTT. Its translation is CASRGGGNQPQHF.

This chain uses TRBV19 with TRBJ1-6; D remains unclear. V lost 8 bases to trimming and J lost 0 bases, with 14 bases between them. The germline CDR1 and CDR2 sequences are LNHDA and SQIVND (reference sequence). This CDR3 comprises 16 residues. The CDR3 reads CASVLSGSSYNSPLHF. In nucleotides, the CDR3 is TGTGCCAGTGTCTTAAGCGGGAGCTCCTATAATTCACCCCTCCACTTT.

This sequence joins TRBV28 and TRBJ1-2; D is uncertain. The CDR3 is made up of 13 amino acids. The germline V gene has CDR1 MDHEN and CDR2 SYDVKM. Trimming took off 3 bases at V and 5 bases at J, with 10 bases between the two ends. CDR3 sequence reads: CASSLETGYGYTF. CDR3 nucleotides: TGTGCCAGCAGTTTGGAAACCGGGTATGGCTACACCTTC.

This sequence joins TRBV29-1 and TRBJ1-2; D remains unclear. Per germline, CDR1 SQVTM and CDR2 ANQGSEA. The CDR3 consists of 12 residues. CDR3 protein: CATWEASGGYTF. The CDR3 region has the DNA TGCGCTACCTGGGAGGCAAGTGGGGGCTACACCTTC.

The chain has TRBV28 and TRBJ2-7, with D possibly being TRBD1 (5 bases). Trimming shortened V by 2 bases and J by 1 base, and 6 bases separated the two germline ends. Germline V gives CDR1 MDHEN, CDR2 SYDVKM. The CDR3 runs to 13 residues. CDR3 protein: CASSLQGSYEQYF. The CDR3 bases are TGTGCCAGCAGTTTACAGGGTTCCTACGAGCAGTACTTC. Full variable domain (rest looked up from reference TRBV28 and TRBJ2-7): DVKVTQSSRYLVKRTGEKVFLECVQDMDHENMFWYRQDPGLGLRLIYFSYDVKMKEKGDIPEGYSVSREKKERFSLILESASTNQTSMYLCASSLQGSYEQYFGPGTRLTVT.

CDR3 nucleotides: TGTGCCAGCAGTGATGTACAGGGCTCTGGGGCCAACGTCCTGACTTTC. It specifies CASSDVQGSGANVLTF. V usage is TRBV2 and J usage is TRBJ2-6, with D possibly matching TRBD1 (6 bases). V lost 3 bases, J lost 0 bases, and 9 bases lay in between. CDR3 size: 16 residues. Germline V CDR1 and CDR2: SNHLY, FYNNEI.

The V and J genes are TRBV5-1 and TRBJ2-1, with 10 bases matching TRBD2. The V and J ends lost 4 bases and 8 bases, in that order; junction bases with no gene match: 18. CDR3 length: 18 residues. Germline V gene lookup returns CDR1 SGHRS and CDR2 YFSETQ. CDR3 sequence (DNA): TGCGCCAGCAGCCTATCCCATGCTAGCGGGGGCCTATTGCATGAGCAGTTCTTC. It yields the protein CASSLSHASGGLLHEQFF.

This sequence joins TRBV19 and TRBJ2-1; D not certain. This CDR3 comprises 17 residues. CDR1 is LNHDA and CDR2 is SQIVND in the germline V gene (reference sequence). Trimming cost V 2 bases and J 1 base, with 15 bases left between them. The CDR3 loop is CASSIQVTGGSYNEQFF. DNA for the CDR3: TGTGCCAGTAGTATACAGGTCACGGGCGGATCCTACAATGAGCAGTTCTTC.

This clone was seen a single time. The V and J genes are TRBV6-1 and TRBJ1-5, with TRBD1 identical over 7 bases. This CDR3 comprises 14 residues. Unmatched junction bases numbered 9, after V lost 8 bases and J lost 5 bases. CDR1 is MNHNS, CDR2 SASEGT, per germline. The CDR3 DNA reads as TGTGCCAGCTCCTCCGACAGGGATTATCAGCCCCAGCATTTT. Its protein is CASSSDRDYQPQHF.

This rearrangement joins TRBV5-1 to TRBJ2-5, with TRBD2 matching over 12 bases. The CDR3 totals 15 residues. Germline-derived CDR1 and CDR2 are SGHRS and YFSETQ. With V trimmed by 3 bases and J by 4 bases, 4 bases remained unmatched. The CDR3, as DNA: TGCGCCAGCAGCTCTAGCGGGGGGGCCGTAGAGACCCAGTACTTC. Amino acid sequence: CASSSSGGAVETQYF.

This sequence joins TRBV5-1 and TRBJ2-3, with unresolved D. V was pared by 1 base and J by 2 bases, with 5 bases between. The CDR3 spans 13 residues. In germline, CDR1 is SGHRS, CDR2 YFSETQ. Here the CDR3 DNA reads TGCGCCAGCAGCTTGCCTGCCACAGATACGCAGTATTTT. Its protein is CASSLPATDTQYF.

The rearrangement uses TRBV19 and TRBJ2-7; D possibly matches TRBD1 or TRBD2 (5 bases each). Germline-derived CDR1 and CDR2 are LNHDA and SQIVND (reference sequence). Between the trimmed V and J ends, which lost 7 bases and 3 bases, there was a span of 16 bases. This CDR3 region has 14 residues. The CDR3 DNA is TGTGCCAGTATCCCAGCCGGGACGGGCTACGAGCAGTACTTC. Translation: CASIPAGTGYEQYF.

The chain couples TRBV7-9 to TRBJ2-1, with D possibly called TRBD1 or TRBD2 (6 bases each). This CDR3 spans 15 amino acids. V was cut by 5 bases and J by 5 bases, with 16 bases left in between. Germline loops: CDR1 SEHNR, CDR2 FQNEAQ (reference sequence). The CDR3 nucleotides are TGTGCCAGCAGCCCTACTAGGGGGGCCGACAATGAGCAGTTCTTC. Its protein is CASSPTRGADNEQFF.

This sequence joins TRBV6-6 and TRBJ2-7; D call uncertain. Trimming shortened V by 2 bases and J by 4 bases, and 3 bases separated the two germline ends. The CDR3 is 11 amino acids. From germline, CDR1 is MNHNY and CDR2 SVGAGI (reference sequence). The CDR3 here is CASSYKYEQYF. CDR3 DNA: TGTGCCAGCAGTTACAAATACGAGCAGTACTTC.

This sequence joins TRBV7-3 and TRBJ2-3, with 8 nucleotides matching TRBD1. Per germline, CDR1 SGHTA and CDR2 FQGTGA. CDR3 length: 14 amino acids. V lost 5 bases and J lost 4; bases outside the gene matches: 5. The CDR3 bases are TGTGCCAGCAGCGGGACAGGAGGGTCAGATACGCAGTATTTT. The encoded protein is CASSGTGGSDTQYF.

This chain joins TRBV5-4 and TRBJ2-5; perhaps TRBD1 as D (5 bases). CDR3 length: 14 residues. Looked up from germline, CDR1 is SGHNT and CDR2 is YYREEE (reference sequence). Trimming shortened V by 5 bases and J by 5 bases, and 16 bases separated the two germline ends. The CDR3 loop reads CASSGQGSSETQYF. CDR3 DNA: TGTGCCAGCAGTGGGCAGGGTTCGTCGGAGACCCAGTACTTC.

This clone was seen just once. The chain is built from TRBV7-9 and TRBJ1-1; maybe TRBD1 (6 bases). The CDR3 runs 17 residues. The V end lost 1 base, the J end lost 5 bases, and 20 bases lay between the germline ends. Germline assignment: CDR1 SEHNR and CDR2 FQNEAQ (reference sequence). In nucleotides, the CDR3 is TGTGCCAGCAGCTTAGGAGGGGGTCCTCAGTCGGGTACTGAAGCTTTCTTT. Protein product: CASSLGGGPQSGTEAFF.

V is TRBV7-9 and J is TRBJ2-5; no clear D. This CDR3 is 12 amino acids long. The germline V gene has CDR1 SEHNR and CDR2 FQNEAQ (reference sequence). Deletions cut 1 base from V and 5 bases from J, with 5 bases between. DNA of the CDR3: TGTGCCAGCAGCTTAGGAAGTGAGACCCAGTACTTC. Translating it yields CASSLGSETQYF. The full variable domain, its missing parts supplied by reference TRBV7-9 and TRBJ2-5, is DTGVSQNPRHKITKRGQNVTFRCDPISEHNRLYWYRQTLGQGPEFLTYFQNEAQLEKSRLLSDRFSAERPKGSFSTLEIQRTEQGDSAMYLCASSLGSETQYFGPGTRLLVL.